This TCR beta chain was profiled in a study of cytomegalovirus exposure and HLA in healthy donors. Germline V gene data show CDR1 as MNHEY and CDR2 as SMNVEV (reference sequence). The ends lost 1 base at V and 8 bases at J; junction bases unmatched: 19. CDR3 length: 19 residues. This clone has only a few counts. The PCR used 60 Vbeta and 13 Jbeta primers. Clones were read by immunoSEQ multiplex PCR, and TCRdb kept only the in-frame ones, dropping some. The sample holds approximately 73,000 clones, almost 80% seen once. The TCR comes from a woman aged 35 to 49 in good health and CMV-seropositive. The chain joins TRBV27 to TRBJ2-1, with 8 bases fitting TRBD2. Sequencing was performed on PBMCs. The DNA of the CDR3 is TGTGCCAGCAGTTTATTCGTCCCCCTCGGACTAGCAAATTACCATGAGCAGTTCTTC. Translating it yields CASSLFVPLGLANYHEQFF.